This is a list of T cell receptor beta chains from one sample in a study of tumor-infiltrating lymphocytes in primary liver carcinoma. TCRdb reanalysed the multiplex PCR reads using MiXCR and keeps one entry per CDR3 protein. Of some 110,000 distinct CDR3 sequences listed, around 80% are singletons. Sequences were obtained from liver tumor tissue from sampling region 3. These receptors originate from a middle-aged man with primary liver carcinoma and hepatitis B virus infection. The CDR3 runs from the conserved cysteine through the conserved F or W. Fields, in order: J gene, clone size, V gene, D gene, CDR3 protein, CDR3 DNA. A D gene is named only where the DNA matches it firmly. Size is stated for part of the rows, as once, few or many counts, or as a class when the clone is expanded.

>TRBJ2-1|NA|TRBV6-1|TRBD2
CAISRGRESYYEQFF
TGTGCCATCTCCCGCGGGAGGGAGTCCTACTATGAGCAGTTCTTC
>TRBJ1-2|NA|TRBV11-1|TRBD1
CARSLRQGQSYGYTF
TGTGCCAGGAGCCTGAGACAGGGTCAGAGCTATGGCTACACCTTC
>TRBJ1-2|few|TRBV4-3|NA
CASSQDWAGPGYTF
TGCGCCAGCAGCCAAGACTGGGCGGGGCCTGGCTACACCTTC
>TRBJ2-5|NA|TRBV4-2|NA
CADSQWGETQYF
TGTGCCGACAGCCAATGGGGAGAGACCCAGTACTTC
>TRBJ2-2|few|TRBV29-1|NA
CRAGIGAGYTGELFF
TGCAGGGCTGGCATTGGGGCAGGGTACACCGGGGAGCTGTTTTTT
>TRBJ2-3|NA|TRBV11-2|TRBD1
CASSPWSGGDTYTQYF
TGTGCCAGCAGCCCGTGGTCAGGGGGAGACACGTATACGCAGTATTTT
>TRBJ2-6|few|TRBV2|NA
CARSAPGANVLTF
TGTGCCAGAAGTGCCCCTGGGGCCAACGTCCTGACTTTC
>TRBJ1-5|NA|TRBV5-6|NA
CASSRDMGGPQHF
TGTGCTAGCTCCCGGGACATGGGTGGGCCCCAGCATTTT
>TRBJ2-1|NA|TRBV12-3/TRBV12-4|TRBD1
CANTLMGQAVNEQFF
TGTGCCAACACCCTGATGGGACAGGCGGTGAATGAGCAGTTCTTC
>TRBJ2-3|medium-sized|TRBV29-1|NA
CSVAGVDGRSTDTQYF
TGCAGCGTCGCTGGAGTGGACGGACGTAGCACAGATACGCAGTATTTT
>TRBJ1-1|NA|TRBV29-1|NA
CSVGKTQSTEAFF
TGCAGCGTTGGGAAGACTCAGAGCACTGAAGCTTTCTTT
>TRBJ2-4|once|TRBV7-8|NA
CASSPLPSGLAINIQYF
TGTGCCAGCAGCCCCCTTCCCAGCGGATTAGCCATAAACATTCAGTACTTC
>TRBJ2-1|NA|TRBV6-1|NA
CASTLGEGAYNEQSF
TGTGCCAGCACCCTAGGCGAGGGAGCCTACAATGAACAGTCCTTC
>TRBJ2-5|NA|TRBV10-3|NA
CAISDREKDMETQCF
TGTGCCATCAGTGACCGGGAGAAGGACATGGAGACCCAGTGCTTC
>TRBJ2-1|NA|TRBV11-2|TRBD2
CASSPRGSGIFCNEHFF
TGTGCCAGCAGCCCCCGCGGTAGCGGGATTTTCTGCAATGAGCATTTCTTC
>TRBJ2-3|NA|TRBV29-1|TRBD1
CSVAGQDTQFF
TGCAGCGTTGCGGGACAGGACACGCAGTTTTTT
>TRBJ2-1|once|TRBV11-2|NA
CASSLVLLSYNQQFF
TGTGCCAGCAGCTTAGTCCTCCTCTCCTACAATCAACAGTTCTTC
>TRBJ1-6|NA|TRBV4-3|TRBD1
CSSSSWNRGRNSPLQF
TGCAGCAGCAGCTCCTGGAACAGGGGAAGGAATTCACCCCTCCAATTT
>TRBJ1-1|NA|TRBV4-1|TRBD1
CVSSSRLHSGTVNTEAFF
TGCGTCAGCAGCTCTCGACTACATTCCGGGACAGTGAACACTGAAGCTTTCTTT
>TRBJ1-1|NA|TRBV5-1|NA
CASSLAGGYSEAFF
TGCGCCAGCAGCTTGGCCGGGGGGTACTCTGAAGCTTTCTTC
>TRBJ1-1|once|TRBV11-3|NA
CASSTALKTEASF
TGTGCCAGCAGCACAGCTTTGAAGACTGAAGCTTCCTTT
>TRBJ2-1|NA|TRBV11-3|NA
CANYLNANEQLF
TGTGCCAACTACTTAAATGCCAATGAGCAGCTCTTC
>TRBJ2-6|NA|TRBV6-5|NA
CASILGSGSSGVNVLTF
NA
>TRBJ2-3|NA|TRBV6-2/TRBV6-3|TRBD2
CASLLGPSGNVPPGTDTEYF
TGTGCCAGCCTACTAGGCCCTAGCGGGAACGTCCCTCCTGGCACAGATACGGAGTATTTT
>TRBJ2-5|NA|TRBV6-1|TRBD2
CACRVRGTNSRETQYF
TGTGCCTGCAGAGTTCGGGGGACTAATTCCCGAGAGACCCAGTACTTC
>TRBJ2-2|NA|TRBV6-5|TRBD2
CASSYSSGSGGNTGDLFF
TGTGCCAGCAGTTACTCGAGCGGGTCGGGGGGGAACACCGGGGATCTGTTTTTT
>TRBJ1-1|NA|TRBV20-1|NA
CSAPTSSTEAFF
TGCAGTGCCCCGACCTCTAGCACTGAAGCTTTCTTT
>TRBJ2-7|NA|TRBV5-6|TRBD2
CASSALTSGPYEHYF
TGTGCCAGCAGCGCCCTTACTAGCGGTCCCTACGAGCACTACTTC
>TRBJ2-5|few|TRBV6-6|NA
CASSPNRVGIQYF
TGTGCCAGCAGCCCGAACAGGGTTGGGATCCAGTATTTC
>TRBJ1-1|NA|TRBV29-1|NA
CSAFLGRAEAFF
TGCAGCGCCTTTCTGGGCAGGGCTGAAGCTTTCTTT
>TRBJ2-6|NA|TRBV12-3/TRBV12-4|NA
CANTISRANVLTF
TGTGCCAACACCATCTCTAGGGCCAACGTCCTGACTTTC
>TRBJ2-5|NA|TRBV29-1|NA
CSAKRGGLPETQYF
TGCAGCGCCAAAAGGGGCGGTCTTCCCGAGACCCAGTACTTC
>TRBJ1-5|NA|TRBV11-2|NA
CASSLVGVTWSDHPQHF
TGTGCCAGCAGCTTAGTAGGGGTAACATGGAGCGATCATCCCCAGCATTTT
>TRBJ1-3|once|TRBV5-1|NA
CANSLDGQNPENTIYF
TGCGCCAACAGCTTGGACGGGCAGAACCCTGAAAACACCATATATTTT
>TRBJ2-1|NA|TRBV2|NA
CAGRRDSMNEQFF
TGTGCCGGCAGACGGGACTCCATGAATGAGCAGTTCTTC
>TRBJ2-2|many|TRBV5-4|TRBD2
CASSAGLGANTGELFF
TGTGCCAGCAGCGCGGGACTAGGGGCGAACACCGGGGAGCTGTTTTTT
>TRBJ2-3|NA|TRBV11-1|NA
CASSSRGSPVGAHTDTQYF
TGTGCCAGCAGCTCTCGGGGAAGCCCTGTTGGAGCCCACACAGATACGCAGTATTTT
>TRBJ2-2|once|TRBV10-3|TRBD1
CAINETGDTVELFF
TGTGCCATCAATGAGACAGGGGACACCGTGGAGCTGTTTTTT
>TRBJ2-2|NA|TRBV29-1|TRBD2
CSVETSTANIGELFF
TGCAGCGTTGAGACTAGCACGGCGAACATCGGGGAGCTGTTTTTT
>TRBJ1-1|NA|TRBV12-5|NA
CARGRGLSGHTEAFF
TGTGCTCGTGGTCGCGGCCTTTCAGGGCACACTGAAGCTTTCTTT
>TRBJ2-6|NA|TRBV11-2|TRBD1
CASSKRGDRGISHSGANVLTF
TGTGCCAGCAGCAAGAGGGGAGACAGGGGCATTTCCCACTCTGGGGCCAACGTCCTGACTTTC